The 6 T cell receptor beta chains reported below all come from one sample, sequenced in a study of shared clonotypes between healthy human individuals. Repertoires were generated with immunoSEQ multiplex PCR, while TCRdb's copy carries only in-frame clones and drops some. The table lists about 2 million clones, roughly 96% of them singletons. Sequenced input: naive CD4+ T cells sorted from blood. Subset of the sample: CD45RA+ positively selected. The origin of the receptors is a young man in good health.

The chain links TRBV7-2 to TRBJ1-2; tentative D call: TRBD1 (5 bases). Trimming took off 3 bases at V and 2 bases at J, with 13 bases between the two ends. CDR1 SGHTA and CDR2 FQGNSA come from the germline V gene. CDR3 length: 15 amino acids. Here the CDR3 reads CASSFRVSGNYGYTF. The CDR3 DNA follows: TGTGCCAGCAGCTTCAGGGTATCAGGGAACTATGGCTACACCTTC.

The chain is built from TRBV5-1 and TRBJ2-5, with D possibly TRBD1 on 6 matching bases. Trimming cost V 0 bases and J 2 bases, with 14 bases left between them. Germline V gene data show CDR1 as SGHRS and CDR2 as YFSETQ. This CDR3 is 16 amino acids long. CDR3 bases: TGCGCCAGCAGCTTGGCCGCTAAACAGGGACAAGAGACCCAGTACTTC. It translates to CASSLAAKQGQETQYF.

J is TRBJ1-2 and V is TRBV19, with 10 bases matching TRBD1. CDR1 LNHDA and CDR2 SQIVND come from the germline V gene (reference sequence). The CDR3 contains 17 residues. J lost 4 bases, V lost 1 base, and 9 bases had no gene match. In DNA, the CDR3 is TGTGCCAGTAGTATAGTGACAGGGGGCAACCCGCCCTATGGCTACACCTTC. Protein product: CASSIVTGGNPPYGYTF.

V gene TRBV7-3 combines with J gene TRBJ1-1, with D tentatively TRBD1 (6 bases). Germline V CDR1 and CDR2: SGHTA, FQGTGA. The CDR3 is made up of 15 amino acids. Deletions cut 5 bases from V and 1 base from J, with 14 bases between. The CDR3 sequence is CASSLQGSPNTEAFF. The CDR3 DNA reads as TGTGCCAGCAGCCTACAGGGATCCCCGAACACTGAAGCTTTCTTT.

The rearrangement links TRBV7-2 to TRBJ2-7; 10 nucleotides match TRBD2. After removal of 0 bases from V and 4 bases from J, the junction contained 3 bases not matched to a gene. Per the germline V gene, CDR1 is SGHTA and CDR2 is FQGNSA. The CDR3 contains 15 residues. The CDR3 nucleotides are TGTGCCAGCAGCTTAGCTTCTAGCGGGGGTTACGAGCAGTACTTC. Its translation: CASSLASSGGYEQYF.

This rearrangement joins TRBV5-6 to TRBJ1-5, with D perhaps matching TRBD1 (5 bases). Trimming pared 0 bases from V and 2 bases from J, leaving 15 bases between. Germline assignment: CDR1 SGHDT and CDR2 YYEEEE. The CDR3 has 17 amino acids. Here the CDR3 reads CASSLDKKGMGNQPQHF. In DNA, the CDR3 is TGTGCCAGCAGCTTGGATAAGAAGGGGATGGGCAATCAGCCCCAGCATTTT.